These 5 T cell receptor beta chains were sequenced from one sample in a study of graft-versus-host responses after intestinal transplantation. Sequenced by immunoSEQ multiplex PCR; TCRdb stores in-frame clones only, minus some. The sample has 9,500 to 14,000 clones, around 83% seen once; the top ten hold around 30%. Sequencing used PBMCs, obtained 494 days after intestinal transplant. Source of these receptors: a human patient who received an intestinal transplant, so some T cells may come from the graft donor.

In DNA, the CDR3 is TGTGCCAGCAGCCCGGGGACAGGGAGCCAGCCCCAGCATTTT. Protein product: CASSPGTGSQPQHF. V usage is TRBV16 and J usage is TRBJ1-5; TRBD1 aligns across 9 bases. The junction had 5 bases not matched to a gene; V was cut back by 4 bases and J by 7 bases. Looked up from germline, CDR1 is KGHSY and CDR2 is FQNENV. The CDR3 consists of 14 residues.

This clone was found a few times. J is TRBJ2-7 and V is TRBV18; D ambiguous. The CDR3 contains 12 residues. Germline CDR1 and CDR2: KGHSH and LQKENI. V was shortened by 3 bases and J by 4 bases, with 7 bases between the two germline ends. CDR3: CASSPAGYEQYF. The CDR3 DNA reads TGTGCCAGCTCACCCGCTGGGTACGAGCAGTACTTC.

V usage is TRBV5-1 and J usage is TRBJ1-2; the D is unclear. V lost 7 bases and J 0 bases, leaving 16 bases between the germline ends. CDR3 length equals 15 residues. Germline assignment: CDR1 SGHRS and CDR2 YFSETQ. CDR3 protein: CASAGPASSNYGYTF. The CDR3 DNA follows: TGCGCCAGCGCCGGGCCGGCTTCCTCTAACTATGGCTACACCTTC.

The CDR3 DNA follows: TGTGCCAGCAGTTACGGCCGGGACGGTCTGAGAAACACCATATATTTT. It specifies CASSYGRDGLRNTIYF. This chain connects TRBV6-5 to TRBJ1-3; tentative D call: TRBD1 (5 bases). V lost 2 bases to trimming and J lost 5 bases, with 16 bases between them. The germline gives CDR1 MNHEY, CDR2 SVGAGI. The length of the CDR3 is 16 residues.

The chain uses TRBV25-1 and TRBJ2-1, with TRBD2 identical over 9 bases. The CDR3 length is 17 residues. V was pared by 7 bases and J by 6 bases, with 16 bases of the junction left unmatched. Per germline, CDR1 MGHDK and CDR2 SYGVNS. CDR3 in amino acids: CASTFGGRGLASNEQFF. The CDR3 bases are TGTGCCAGCACCTTTGGGGGTAGGGGACTAGCCTCCAATGAGCAGTTCTTC.